Sequencing of this T cell receptor beta chain was carried out in a study of a mutant IDH1 vaccine in newly diagnosed glioma. Overall study: The start of vaccination came 4-6 weeks after radiotherapy alone, or with temozolomide cycles. Males made up about 62% and females roughly 38% of treated patients, whose mean age was approximately 41 years.

Of note for this clone: Its antigen is unidentified.

This sample's time point: week 35, safety follow-up. Each dose of the vaccine consisted of 300 ug of mutant IDH1 20-mer peptide, with topical imiquimod. Some clones are missing from TCRdb's copy, which holds only in-frame ones; the method was immunoSEQ multiplex PCR. The data hold some 61,000 clones, with 84% observed a single time. Germline assignment: CDR1 SGHAT and CDR2 FQNNGV. With V trimmed by 0 bases and J by 7 bases, 13 bases remained unmatched. The CDR3 runs 18 residues. The material sequenced was PBMCs, taken from a glioma patient whose treatment included an IDH1 peptide vaccine. The rearrangement links TRBV11-2 to TRBJ1-5, with TRBD1 matching 9 bases. The receptor was isolated from a man younger than 35 with glioma. The CDR3 DNA is TGTGCCAGCAGCTTAGATAGCACAGGGGGCCGGGGTCTGCAGCCCCAGCATTTT. Translation: CASSLDSTGGRGLQPQHF.